The 17 T cell receptor beta chains given below trace back to one sample, sequenced in a study of OX40 agonist ivuxolimab in advanced cancers. Generated by immunoSEQ multiplex PCR, the TCRdb table keeps only in-frame clones and is missing some. Of some 60,000 clones detected, around 87% appear once; the ten largest clones hold roughly 17%. This specimen consisted of CD4+ or CD8+ T cells sorted from blood, obtained in a trial of the OX40 agonist ivuxolimab. Every receptor here comes from an adult with an advanced solid tumor such as melanoma, head and neck, liver or kidney cancer.

The rearrangement joins TRBV10-3 to TRBJ2-2; a weak D match, TRBD2 (6 bases). CDR1 and CDR2 (germline): ENHRY, SYGVKD. This CDR3 comprises 13 residues. Trimming took off 4 bases at V and 4 bases at J, with 7 bases between the two ends. As DNA, the CDR3 is TGTGCCATCAGTGTCGGGAGCACCGGGGAGCTGTTTTTT. It yields the protein CAISVGSTGELFF.

The J gene is TRBJ2-7, the V gene TRBV11-3, with 8 bases aligning to TRBD1. Germline V gene lookup returns CDR1 SGHNT and CDR2 YENEEA. CDR3 length equals 13 residues. The V gene end was trimmed by 5 bases and the J gene end by 6 bases; junction bases not matched to a gene: 6. CDR3 in DNA: TGTGCCAGCAGCACCCGGACAGGGTCCGAGCAGTACTTC. This sequence encodes CASSTRTGSEQYF.

V gene TRBV7-7 combines with J gene TRBJ2-5; TRBD2 agrees at 9 bases. The CDR3 is made up of 14 amino acids. The V gene's germline CDR1 is SSHAT and CDR2 FNYEAQ (reference sequence). The CDR3 sequence: CASSLAGEGETQYF. The CDR3 DNA sequence: TGTGCTAGCTCCTTAGCGGGAGAGGGAGAGACCCAGTACTTC.

The rearrangement joins TRBV7-8 to TRBJ2-3; TRBD2 agrees at 10 bases. V shed 6 bases and J 3 bases; nucleotides not matched to a gene: 9. Looked up from germline, CDR1 is SGHVS and CDR2 is FQNEAQ. The CDR3 runs 16 residues. The CDR3 DNA is TGTGCCAGCAGATATCTAGCGGGAGTCGTTACAGATACGCAGTATTTT. It translates to CASRYLAGVVTDTQYF.

The chain recombines TRBV28 with TRBJ2-1; maybe TRBD2 (5 bases). Germline CDR1 is MDHEN and CDR2 is SYDVKM. This CDR3 contains 13 residues. The V and J ends lost 0 bases and 7 bases respectively, with 7 bases between them. The CDR3 bases are TGTGCCAGCAGTTTATGGAGGGAGAATGAGCAGTTCTTC. The encoded protein is CASSLWRENEQFF.

The chain links TRBV5-1 to TRBJ1-4; TRBD1 might be the D (5 bases). V was shortened by 7 bases and J by 8 bases, with 21 bases between the two germline ends. The germline V gene encodes CDR1 SGHRS and CDR2 YFSETQ. The CDR3 is 15 residues long. The CDR3 coding sequence is TGCGCCAGCGGGGAGACCGGGGCCCGCGACGAAAAACTGTTTTTT. Encoded protein: CASGETGARDEKLFF.

This clone was recorded only once. This sequence joins TRBV19 and TRBJ1-1; no clear D. The germline V gene encodes CDR1 LNHDA and CDR2 SQIVND (reference sequence). CDR3 length: 14 amino acids. V lost 7 bases to trimming and J lost 0 bases, with 12 bases between them. This CDR3 reads CASIEGYMNTEAFF. CDR3 sequence (DNA): TGTGCCAGTATTGAGGGCTATATGAACACTGAAGCTTTCTTT.

Concerning this clone itself: A read error may account for a junction end that differs from germline. V is TRBV7-7 and J is TRBJ2-2; TRBD1 matches 8 bases. This CDR3 contains 16 residues. Germline CDR1 SSHAT, CDR2 FNYEAQ (reference sequence). Written as DNA, the CDR3 is TGTGCTAGCAGCCGACAGGGGCCGGCGACGGTCGGGGAGCTGTTTTTT. Translated, it gives CASSRQGPATVGELFF. Filled out from reference TRBV7-7 and TRBJ2-2, the complete variable domain reads GAGVSQSPRYKVTKRGQDVTLRCDPISSHATLYWYQQALGQGPEFLTYFNYEAQPDKSGLPSDRFSAERPEGSISTLTIQRTEQRDSAMYRCASSRQGPATVGELFFGEGSRLTVL.

The chain joins TRBV6-1 to TRBJ2-3; no reliable D call. The CDR3 totals 12 residues. Trimming cost V 8 bases and J 2 bases, with 8 bases left between them. Germline V gene data show CDR1 as MNHNS and CDR2 as SASEGT. Here the CDR3 reads CASAGDTDTQYF. CDR3 sequence (DNA): TGTGCCAGCGCTGGGGACACAGATACGCAGTATTTT.

This chain joins TRBV11-3 and TRBJ2-7, with 11 positions matching TRBD1. CDR1 is SGHNT and CDR2 is YENEEA in the germline V gene. With V trimmed by 0 bases and J by 5 bases, 3 bases remained unmatched. The CDR3 is 15 amino acids. CDR3 in amino acids: CASSLDGQGANEQYF. The CDR3 bases are TGTGCCAGCAGCTTAGATGGACAGGGGGCTAACGAGCAGTACTTC.

The gene calls are TRBV2 and TRBJ1-5; no reliable D call. The CDR3 spans 15 residues. CDR1 SNHLY and CDR2 FYNNEI come from the germline V gene. V was cut by 0 bases and J by 2 bases, with 8 bases left in between. The CDR3 DNA is TGTGCCAGCAGTGAAGCCTCAGGACGCAATCAGCCCCAGCATTTT. Protein sequence: CASSEASGRNQPQHF.

This chain uses TRBV28 with TRBJ2-1; no reliable D call. Germline lookup yields CDR1 MDHEN and CDR2 SYDVKM. This CDR3 region has 14 residues. Trimming took off 2 bases at V and 4 bases at J, with 9 bases between the two ends. CDR3 sequence: CASSLEVSYNEQFF. In DNA form, the CDR3 reads TGTGCCAGCAGTTTAGAGGTCAGTTACAATGAGCAGTTCTTC.

V and J are TRBV6-1 and TRBJ2-4, with D possibly being TRBD2 (5 bases). Germline CDR1 is MNHNS and CDR2 is SASEGT. The V end was cut by 8 bases, the J end by 0 bases, with 5 bases between. There are 12 residues in the CDR3. The CDR3 bases are TGTGCCAGCGGACTAGCCAAAAACATTCAGTACTTC. Its protein is CASGLAKNIQYF.

The chain links TRBV28 to TRBJ2-3; D is uncertain. The CDR3 runs 14 residues. V lost 3 bases to trimming and J lost 2 bases, with 9 bases between them. Germline V gene lookup returns CDR1 MDHEN and CDR2 SYDVKM. In nucleotides, the CDR3 is TGTGCCAGCAGTTTCGGCCCCTACACAGATACGCAGTATTTT. This gives the protein CASSFGPYTDTQYF.

V usage is TRBV7-2 and J usage is TRBJ2-5, with a tentative D call TRBD1 (6 bases). The CDR3 loop spans 14 amino acids. V lost 5 bases, J lost 5 bases, and 15 bases lay in between. CDR1 is SGHTA and CDR2 is FQGNSA in the germline V gene. CDR3 amino acids: CASSPSRDMETQYF. In nucleotides, the CDR3 is TGTGCCAGCAGCCCGAGCAGGGACATGGAGACCCAGTACTTC.

The rearrangement links TRBV4-1 to TRBJ1-2; D might be TRBD1 (6 bases). The CDR3 sequence is 13 residues long. The ends were cut back, 0 bases at V and 13 bases at J, with 15 bases in the middle. Germline values: CDR1 MGHRA, CDR2 YSYEKL. Written as DNA, the CDR3 is TGCGCCAGCAGCCAAGACCCGAGGGGGGTATGCACCTTC. This sequence encodes CASSQDPRGVCTF.

The rearrangement links TRBV5-1 to TRBJ1-2; 8 bases are a match to TRBD1. This CDR3 has 14 residues. V dropped 7 bases and J dropped 3; count of bases not matched to a gene: 8. The germline gives CDR1 SGHRS, CDR2 YFSETQ. The CDR3 DNA sequence: TGCGCCAGCCACACGACAGGGGCAGACTATGGCTACACCTTC. It translates to CASHTTGADYGYTF.